A single sample is the source of the 9 T cell receptor beta chains below, sequenced in a study of cytomegalovirus exposure and HLA in healthy donors. With 60 Vbeta and 13 Jbeta primers, the PCR was carried out. The protocol was immunoSEQ multiplex PCR, while the TCRdb copy is restricted to in-frame clones and leaves out a portion. This table has under 200,000 clones, less than 85% appearing once. The sequenced sample was PBMCs. The receptors derive from a man aged 35 to 55 in good health and CMV-seronegative.

The CDR3 nucleotides read TGTGCCAGCACGTCAGGCCTGAACTATGGCTACACCTTC. It codes for CASTSGLNYGYTF. This chain connects TRBV6-5 to TRBJ1-2; D is unresolved. Deletions cut 7 bases from V and 2 bases from J, with 11 bases between. The germline V gene has CDR1 MNHEY and CDR2 SVGAGI. The CDR3 runs to 13 residues.

This clone was recorded only once. V is TRBV4-1 and J is TRBJ2-7, with 10 nucleotides matching TRBD2. In germline, CDR1 is MGHRA, CDR2 YSYEKL. The CDR3 is made up of 15 amino acids. V dropped 5 bases and J dropped 1; count of bases not matched to a gene: 5. CDR3 nucleotide sequence: TGCGCCAGCAGCAGCACTAGCGGGGCTTCCTACGAGCAGTACTTC. This sequence encodes CASSSTSGASYEQYF.

J is TRBJ2-5 and V is TRBV7-2; no firm D call. The J call is doubtful: the DNA matches TRBJ2-7 better. CDR3 length: 15 amino acids. CDR1 is SGHTA and CDR2 is FQGNSA in the germline V gene. The CDR3 protein is CASSLDPPLSYEQYF. DNA for the CDR3: TGTGCCAGCAGCCTTGATCCTCCGCTCTCCTACGAGCAGTACTTC.

The genes are TRBV5-8 and TRBJ2-7; D perhaps matches TRBD1 (5 bases). V shed 3 bases and J shed 1 base, with 11 bases lying between them. From germline, CDR1 is SGHTS and CDR2 YDEGEE. The CDR3 is made up of 14 amino acids. CDR3 protein: CASSYPTGSYEQYF. Here the CDR3 DNA reads TGTGCCAGCAGCTACCCTACAGGTTCCTACGAGCAGTACTTC. The full variable domain, in which reference TRBV5-8 and TRBJ2-7 provide the parts outside the CDR3, is EAGVTQSPTHLIKTRGQQATLRCSPISGHTSVYWYQQALGLGLQFLLWYDEGEERNRGNFPPRFSGRQFPNYSSELNVNALELEDSALYLCASSYPTGSYEQYFGPGTRLTVT.

The chain carries TRBV4-3 and TRBJ1-1; TRBD1 might be the D (6 bases). The CDR3 is 16 residues long. Trimming took off 1 base at V and 4 bases at J, with 16 bases between the two ends. Germline CDR1 LGHNA, CDR2 YSLEER. The CDR3 spells CASSQVGGLGITEAFF. CDR3 sequence (DNA): TGCGCCAGCAGCCAAGTAGGGGGTTTGGGGATCACTGAAGCTTTCTTT.

CDR3 DNA: TGTGCCAGCAGCGTAGAGGGGGCCGGAGGGGGCTACACCTTC. Translated, it gives CASSVEGAGGGYTF. The chain has TRBV9 and TRBJ1-2; TRBD1 matches at 7 bases. The V gene's germline CDR1 is SGDLS and CDR2 YYNGEE. This CDR3 has 14 residues. Trimming removed 0 bases from V and 8 bases from J; junction bases left unmatched: 7.

The chain joins TRBV6-5 to TRBJ1-2; 7 bases align to TRBD1. The CDR3 loop spans 12 amino acids. Germline CDR1 reads MNHEY; CDR2 reads SVGAGI. The V segment lost 5 bases and the J segment 10 bases; nucleotides outside the gene matches: 7. The CDR3 nucleotides are TGTGCCAGCAGTCTACAGGGGAACGACTACACCTTC. Translation: CASSLQGNDYTF.

The chain has TRBV2 and TRBJ1-5; TRBD1 might be the D (6 bases). CDR1 is SNHLY and CDR2 is FYNNEI in the germline V gene. The CDR3 is made up of 14 amino acids. V lost 5 bases and J 9 bases, leaving 17 bases between the germline ends. This CDR3 reads CASSYGQSPGPQHF. In DNA, the CDR3 is TGTGCCAGCAGTTATGGACAGTCCCCAGGGCCCCAGCATTTT. The full variable domain, with the rest looked up from reference TRBV2 and TRBJ1-5, is EPEVTQTPSHQVTQMGQEVILRCVPISNHLYFYWYRQILGQKVEFLVSFYNNEISEKSEIFDDQFSVERPDGSNFTLKIRSTKLEDSAMYFCASSYGQSPGPQHFGDGTRLSIL.

This chain uses TRBV6-1 with TRBJ2-7; 8 bases map to TRBD2. The germline gives CDR1 MNHNS, CDR2 SASEGT. The CDR3 is 16 amino acids. The V segment lost 4 bases and the J segment 5 bases; nucleotides outside the gene matches: 13. CDR3 sequence (DNA): TGTGCCAGCAGTGGGGGGTTGAGCGGGAGAAAAGACGAGCAGTACTTC. This sequence encodes CASSGGLSGRKDEQYF.